This T cell receptor beta chain was profiled in a study of cytomegalovirus exposure and HLA in healthy donors. The PCR contained 60 Vbeta and 13 Jbeta primers. Profiling relied on immunoSEQ multiplex PCR, and the TCRdb table lists in-frame clones only, not all of them. The sample comprises fewer than 110,000 clones, around 85% of which are singletons, and about 3.9% rests with the top ten. V lost 4 bases and J lost 0, with 17 bases in between. Germline V CDR1 and CDR2: SGDLS, YYNGEE. This CDR3 spans 17 amino acids. The genes are TRBV9 and TRBJ1-3; D is undetermined. The sequencing input was PBMCs. The sequence was obtained from a man in his thirties or forties in good health and CMV-seronegative. This chain's CDR3 is CASSTHGSGSSGNTIYF. The CDR3 region has the DNA TGTGCCAGCAGCACCCACGGGTCGGGAAGCTCTGGAAACACCATATATTTT.